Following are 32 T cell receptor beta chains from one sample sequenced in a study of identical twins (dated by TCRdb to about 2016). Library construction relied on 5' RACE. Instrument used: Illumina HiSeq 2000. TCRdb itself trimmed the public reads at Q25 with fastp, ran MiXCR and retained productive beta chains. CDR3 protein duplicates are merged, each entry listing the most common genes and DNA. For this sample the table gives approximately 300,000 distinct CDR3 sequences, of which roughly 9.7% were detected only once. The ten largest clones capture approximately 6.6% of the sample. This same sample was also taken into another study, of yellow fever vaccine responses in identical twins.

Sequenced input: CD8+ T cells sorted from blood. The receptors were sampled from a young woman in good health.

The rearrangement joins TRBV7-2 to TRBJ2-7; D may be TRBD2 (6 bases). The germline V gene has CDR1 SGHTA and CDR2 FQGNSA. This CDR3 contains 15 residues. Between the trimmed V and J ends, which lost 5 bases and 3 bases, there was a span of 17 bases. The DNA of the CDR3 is TGTGCCAGCAGCCCCCATTTGGGGGGAAGCTACGAGCAGTACTTC. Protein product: CASSPHLGGSYEQYF. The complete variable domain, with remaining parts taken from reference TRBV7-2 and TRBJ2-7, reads GAGVSQSPSNKVTEKGKDVELRCDPISGHTALYWYRQSLGQGLEFLIYFQGNSAPDKSGLPSDRFSAERTGGSVSTLTIQRTQQEDSAVYLCASSPHLGGSYEQYFGPGTRLTVT.

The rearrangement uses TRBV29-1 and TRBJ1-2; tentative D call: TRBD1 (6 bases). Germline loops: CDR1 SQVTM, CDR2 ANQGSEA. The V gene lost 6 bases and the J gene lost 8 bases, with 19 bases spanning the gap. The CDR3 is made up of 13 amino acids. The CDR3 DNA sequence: TGCAGCGTCCGGGACAATTCGCGGGAGGGCTACACCTTC. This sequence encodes CSVRDNSREGYTF. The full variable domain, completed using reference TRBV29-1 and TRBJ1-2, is SAVISQKPSRDICQRGTSLTIQCQVDSQVTMMFWYRQQPGQSLTLIATANQGSEATYESGFVIDKFPISRPNLTFSTLTVSNMSPEDSSIYLCSVRDNSREGYTFGSGTRLTVV.

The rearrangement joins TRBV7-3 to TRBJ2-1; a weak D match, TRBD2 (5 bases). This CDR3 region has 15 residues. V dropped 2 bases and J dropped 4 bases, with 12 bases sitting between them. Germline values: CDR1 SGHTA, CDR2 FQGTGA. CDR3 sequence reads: CASSLPDSLYNEQFF. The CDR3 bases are TGTGCCAGCAGCTTACCGGACTCGCTATACAATGAGCAGTTCTTC.

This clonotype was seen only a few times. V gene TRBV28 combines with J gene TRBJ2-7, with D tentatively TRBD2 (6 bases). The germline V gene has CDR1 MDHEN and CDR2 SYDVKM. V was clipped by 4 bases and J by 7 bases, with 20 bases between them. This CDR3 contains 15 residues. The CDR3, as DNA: TGTGCCAGCAGTTCGCGGCCTGGTAGCGGTAAGGAGCAGTACTTC. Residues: CASSSRPGSGKEQYF.

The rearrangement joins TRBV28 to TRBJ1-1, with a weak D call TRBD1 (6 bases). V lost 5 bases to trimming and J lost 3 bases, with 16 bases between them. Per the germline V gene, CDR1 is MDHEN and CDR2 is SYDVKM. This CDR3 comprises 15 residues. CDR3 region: CASSPGEEVDTEAFF. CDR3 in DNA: TGTGCCAGCAGTCCAGGGGAAGAGGTGGACACTGAAGCTTTCTTT.

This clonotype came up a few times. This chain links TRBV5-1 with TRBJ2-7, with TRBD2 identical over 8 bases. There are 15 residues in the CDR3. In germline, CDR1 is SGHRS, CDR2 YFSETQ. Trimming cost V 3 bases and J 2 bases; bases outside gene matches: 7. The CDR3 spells CASSWELADTYEQYF. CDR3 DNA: TGCGCCAGCAGCTGGGAACTAGCGGATACCTACGAGCAGTACTTC.

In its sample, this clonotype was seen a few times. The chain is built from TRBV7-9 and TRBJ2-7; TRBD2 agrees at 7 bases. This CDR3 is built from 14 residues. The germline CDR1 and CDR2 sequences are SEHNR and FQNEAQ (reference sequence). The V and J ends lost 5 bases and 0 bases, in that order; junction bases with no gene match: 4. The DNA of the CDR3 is TGTGCCAGCAGCAAAGCGGGAACCTCCTACGAGCAGTACTTC. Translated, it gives CASSKAGTSYEQYF.

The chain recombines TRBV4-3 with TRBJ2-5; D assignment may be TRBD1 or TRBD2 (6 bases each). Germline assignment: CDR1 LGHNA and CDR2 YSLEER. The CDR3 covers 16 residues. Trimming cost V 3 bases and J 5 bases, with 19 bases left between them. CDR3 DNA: TGCGCCAGCAGCCAGTTTGTGGGGGGCGCCGATGAGACCCAGTACTTC. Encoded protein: CASSQFVGGADETQYF.

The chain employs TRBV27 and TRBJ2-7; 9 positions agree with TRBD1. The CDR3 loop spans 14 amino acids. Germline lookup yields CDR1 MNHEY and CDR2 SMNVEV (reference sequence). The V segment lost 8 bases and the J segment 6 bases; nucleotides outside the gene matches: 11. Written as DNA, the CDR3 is TGTGCCAGCGGCCCCGGGACAGGGTGGATCGAGCAGTACTTC. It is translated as CASGPGTGWIEQYF.

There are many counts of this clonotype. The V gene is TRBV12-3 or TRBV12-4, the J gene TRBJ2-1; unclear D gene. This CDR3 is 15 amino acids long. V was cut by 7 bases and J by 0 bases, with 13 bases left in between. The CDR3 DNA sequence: TGTGCCAGCACCGACACTCGGAGCTCCTACAATGAGCAGTTCTTC. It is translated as CASTDTRSSYNEQFF.

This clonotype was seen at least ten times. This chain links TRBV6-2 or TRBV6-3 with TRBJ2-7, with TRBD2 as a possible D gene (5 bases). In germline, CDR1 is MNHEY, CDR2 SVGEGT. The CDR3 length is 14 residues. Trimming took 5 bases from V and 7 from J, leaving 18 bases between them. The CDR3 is CASSLAAGLDEQYF. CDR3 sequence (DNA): TGTGCCAGCAGTCTGGCGGCGGGCCTGGATGAGCAGTACTTC.

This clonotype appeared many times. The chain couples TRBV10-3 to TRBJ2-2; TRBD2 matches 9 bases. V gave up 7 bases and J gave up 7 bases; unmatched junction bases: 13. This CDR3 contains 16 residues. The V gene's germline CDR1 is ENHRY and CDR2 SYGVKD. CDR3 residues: CAITGQERGVIGELFF. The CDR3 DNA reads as TGTGCCATCACCGGACAGGAGCGGGGGGTTATCGGGGAGCTGTTTTTT.

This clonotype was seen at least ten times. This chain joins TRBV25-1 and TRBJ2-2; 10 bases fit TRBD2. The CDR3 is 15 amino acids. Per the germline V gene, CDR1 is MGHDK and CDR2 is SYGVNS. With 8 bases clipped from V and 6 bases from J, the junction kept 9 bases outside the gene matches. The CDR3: CASQPGLASSGELFF. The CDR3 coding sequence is TGTGCCAGCCAACCGGGACTAGCGTCTTCCGGGGAGCTGTTTTTT. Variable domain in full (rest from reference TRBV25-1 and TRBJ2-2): EADIYQTPRYLVIGTGKKITLECSQTMGHDKMYWYQQDPGMELHLIHYSYGVNSTEKGDLSSESTVSRIRTEHFPLTLESARPSHTSQYLCASQPGLASSGELFFGEGSRLTVL.

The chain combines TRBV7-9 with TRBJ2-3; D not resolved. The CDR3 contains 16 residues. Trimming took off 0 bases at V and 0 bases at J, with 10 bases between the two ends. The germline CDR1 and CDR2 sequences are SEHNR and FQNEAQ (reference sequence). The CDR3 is CASSLAGEGSTDTQYF. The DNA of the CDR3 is TGTGCCAGCAGCTTAGCGGGTGAAGGAAGCACAGATACGCAGTATTTT.

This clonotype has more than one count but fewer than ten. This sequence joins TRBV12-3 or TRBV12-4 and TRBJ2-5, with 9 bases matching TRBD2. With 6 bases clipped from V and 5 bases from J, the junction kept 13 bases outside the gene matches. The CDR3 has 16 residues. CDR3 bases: TGTGCCAGCAGGGGACTAGCTCTACCCGGAGGGGAGACCCAGTACTTC. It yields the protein CASRGLALPGGETQYF.

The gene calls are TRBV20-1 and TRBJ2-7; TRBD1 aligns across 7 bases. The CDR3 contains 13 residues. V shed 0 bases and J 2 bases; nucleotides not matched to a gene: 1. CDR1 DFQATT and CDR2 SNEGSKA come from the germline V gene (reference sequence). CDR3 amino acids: CSAREQGAYEQYF. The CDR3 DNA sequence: TGCAGTGCTAGAGAGCAGGGGGCCTACGAGCAGTACTTC.

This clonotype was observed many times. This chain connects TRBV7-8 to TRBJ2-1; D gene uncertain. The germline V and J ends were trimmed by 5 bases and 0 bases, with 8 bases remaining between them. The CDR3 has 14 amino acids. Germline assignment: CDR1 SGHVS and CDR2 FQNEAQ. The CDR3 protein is CASSPSDSYNEQFF. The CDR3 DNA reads TGTGCCAGCAGCCCGAGTGACTCCTACAATGAGCAGTTCTTC.

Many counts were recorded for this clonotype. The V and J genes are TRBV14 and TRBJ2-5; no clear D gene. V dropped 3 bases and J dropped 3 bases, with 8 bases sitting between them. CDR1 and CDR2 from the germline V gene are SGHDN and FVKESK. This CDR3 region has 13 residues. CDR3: CASSHVNEETQYF. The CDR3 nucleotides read TGTGCCAGCAGCCACGTCAACGAAGAGACCCAGTACTTC.

The CDR3 DNA sequence: TGTGCCAGCAGCTATACAGGGGAGGATTCACCCCTCCACTTT. It is translated as CASSYTGEDSPLHF. The chain has TRBV7-9 and TRBJ1-6; the match to TRBD1 covers 7 bases. This CDR3 is 14 amino acids long. V gave up 4 bases and J gave up 8 bases; unmatched junction bases: 5. Germline lookup yields CDR1 SEHNR and CDR2 FQNEAQ (reference sequence). Full variable domain (rest looked up from reference TRBV7-9 and TRBJ1-6): DTGVSQNPRHKITKRGQNVTFRCDPISEHNRLYWYRQTLGQGPEFLTYFQNEAQLEKSRLLSDRFSAERPKGSFSTLEIQRTEQGDSAMYLCASSYTGEDSPLHFGNGTRLTVT.

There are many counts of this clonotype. CDR3 DNA sequence: TGTGCCAGCAGCTCTGGAACACAGCGTGAAGCTTTCTTT. Protein product: CASSSGTQREAFF. J is TRBJ1-1 and V is TRBV7-9; no clear D gene. CDR3 size: 13 residues. The germline V gene encodes CDR1 SEHNR and CDR2 FQNEAQ (reference sequence). V gave up 4 bases and J gave up 7 bases, with 13 bases separating them.

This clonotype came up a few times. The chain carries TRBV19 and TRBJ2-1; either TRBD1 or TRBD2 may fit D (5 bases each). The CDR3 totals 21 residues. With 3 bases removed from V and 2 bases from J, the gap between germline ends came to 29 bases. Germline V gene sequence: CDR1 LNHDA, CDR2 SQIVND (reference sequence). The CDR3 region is CASSIKQTGTTSTQTYNEQFF. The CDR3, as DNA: TGTGCCAGTAGTATCAAACAGACCGGGACCACGAGTACCCAAACCTACAATGAGCAGTTCTTC.

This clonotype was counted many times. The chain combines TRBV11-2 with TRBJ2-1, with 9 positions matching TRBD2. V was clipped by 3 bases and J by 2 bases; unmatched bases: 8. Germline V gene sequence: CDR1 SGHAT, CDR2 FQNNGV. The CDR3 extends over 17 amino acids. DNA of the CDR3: TGTGCCAGCAGCTTTAGGCCTAGCGGGGAGACCTACAATGAGCAGTTCTTC. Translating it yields CASSFRPSGETYNEQFF.

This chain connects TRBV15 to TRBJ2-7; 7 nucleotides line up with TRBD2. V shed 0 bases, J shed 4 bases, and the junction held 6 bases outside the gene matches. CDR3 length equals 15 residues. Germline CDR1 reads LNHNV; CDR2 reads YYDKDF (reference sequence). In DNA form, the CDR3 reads TGTGCCACCAGCAGAGACGCGGGCGGGAGATACGAGCAGTACTTC. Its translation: CATSRDAGGRYEQYF.

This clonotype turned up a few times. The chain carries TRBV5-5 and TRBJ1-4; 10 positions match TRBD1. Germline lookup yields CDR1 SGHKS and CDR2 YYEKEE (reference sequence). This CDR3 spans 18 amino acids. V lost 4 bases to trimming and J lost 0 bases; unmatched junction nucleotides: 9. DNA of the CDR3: TGTGCCAGCAGCGACCGGGACAGGGGCGTTGCAACTAATGAAAAACTGTTTTTT. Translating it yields CASSDRDRGVATNEKLFF. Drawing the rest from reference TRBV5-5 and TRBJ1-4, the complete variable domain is DAGVTQSPTHLIKTRGQQVTLRCSPISGHKSVSWYQQVLGQGPQFIFQYYEKEERGRGNFPDRFSARQFPNYSSELNVNALLLGDSALYLCASSDRDRGVATNEKLFFGSGTQLSVL.

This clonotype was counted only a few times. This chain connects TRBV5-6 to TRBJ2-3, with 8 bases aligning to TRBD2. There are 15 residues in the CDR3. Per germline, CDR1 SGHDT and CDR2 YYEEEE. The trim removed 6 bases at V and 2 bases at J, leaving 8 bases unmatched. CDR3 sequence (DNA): TGTGCCAGCATTCTGACTAGCGCCCACACAGATACGCAGTATTTT. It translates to CASILTSAHTDTQYF.

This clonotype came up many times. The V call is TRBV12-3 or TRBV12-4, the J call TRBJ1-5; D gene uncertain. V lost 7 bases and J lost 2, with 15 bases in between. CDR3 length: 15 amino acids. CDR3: CASIDGLRGNQPQHF. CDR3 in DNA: TGTGCCAGCATTGATGGCCTGCGGGGCAATCAGCCCCAGCATTTT.

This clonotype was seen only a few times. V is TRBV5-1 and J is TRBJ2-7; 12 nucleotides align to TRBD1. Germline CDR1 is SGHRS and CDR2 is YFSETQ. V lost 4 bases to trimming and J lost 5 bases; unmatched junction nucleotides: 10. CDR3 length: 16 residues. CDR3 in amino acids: CASSLIPGTGGDEQYF. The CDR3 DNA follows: TGCGCCAGCAGCCTAATTCCCGGGACAGGGGGCGACGAGCAGTACTTC.

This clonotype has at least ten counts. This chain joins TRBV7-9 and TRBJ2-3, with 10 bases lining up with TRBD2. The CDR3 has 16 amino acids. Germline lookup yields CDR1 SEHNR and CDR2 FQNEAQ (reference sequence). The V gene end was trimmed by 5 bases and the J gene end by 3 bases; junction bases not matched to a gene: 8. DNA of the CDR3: TGTGCCAGCAGCCGTGACGGACTAGCGGTGACAGATACGCAGTATTTT. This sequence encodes CASSRDGLAVTDTQYF.

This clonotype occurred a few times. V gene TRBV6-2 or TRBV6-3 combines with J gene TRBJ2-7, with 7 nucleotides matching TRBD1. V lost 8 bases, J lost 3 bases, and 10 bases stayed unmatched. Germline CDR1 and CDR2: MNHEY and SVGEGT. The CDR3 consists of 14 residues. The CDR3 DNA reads TGTGCCAGCCGGACCCGGGACAGAATCTACGAGCAGTACTTC. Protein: CASRTRDRIYEQYF.

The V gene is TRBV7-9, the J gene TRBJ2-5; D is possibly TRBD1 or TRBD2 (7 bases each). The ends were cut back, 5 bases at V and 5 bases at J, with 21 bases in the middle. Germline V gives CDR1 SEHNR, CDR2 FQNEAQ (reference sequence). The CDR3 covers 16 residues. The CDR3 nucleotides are TGTGCCAGCAGCCCGAGACAGGGAGGGTTCTTTGAGACCCAGTACTTC. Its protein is CASSPRQGGFFETQYF.

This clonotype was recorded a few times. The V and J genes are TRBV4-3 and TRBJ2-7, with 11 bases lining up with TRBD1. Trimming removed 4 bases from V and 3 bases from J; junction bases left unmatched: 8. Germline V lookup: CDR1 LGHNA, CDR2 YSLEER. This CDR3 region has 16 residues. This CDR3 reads CASSRGSGTGGYEQYF. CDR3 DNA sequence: TGCGCCAGCAGCCGAGGTTCTGGGACAGGGGGCTACGAGCAGTACTTC.

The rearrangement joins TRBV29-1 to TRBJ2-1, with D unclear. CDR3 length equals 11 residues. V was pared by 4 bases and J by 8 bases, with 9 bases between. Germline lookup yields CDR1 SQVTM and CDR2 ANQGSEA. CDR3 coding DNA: TGCAGCGTTGTGGATAGTTATGAGCAGTTCTTC. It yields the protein CSVVDSYEQFF.